The rows below give T cell receptor beta chains drawn from one sample of a study of blood T cell repertoires in COVID-19. Clones were sequenced by immunoSEQ multiplex PCR, and TCRdb holds only the in-frame ones, with some missing. The sample gives 90,000 or so clones, around nine tenths of which show up once; around 10% is in the top ten. The sample comprised peripheral blood. The receptors come from a man older than 75 with acute or convalescent COVID-19. CDR3s include the opening cysteine and the closing phenylalanine or tryptophan. A D gene is named only where the DNA matches it firmly. Not all rows give a size; the values are once, few, many and, for expanded clones, a class.

v_gene	j_gene	d_gene	abundance	len	CDR3aa	CDR3nt
TRBV6-2/TRBV6-3	TRBJ2-7	NA	NA	12	CASSLSPPEQYF	TGTGCCAGCAGCCTCTCCCCCCCCGAGCAGTACTTC
TRBV7-9	TRBJ1-4	TRBD1	once	15	CASSLRTGLKEKLFF	TGTGCCAGCAGCTTACGGACAGGGTTAAAAGAAAAACTGTTTTTT
TRBV4-1	TRBJ2-1	NA	once	13	CASSQVATGSQFF	TGCGCCAGCAGCCAAGTCGCGACCGGGTCGCAGTTCTTC
TRBV7-2	TRBJ1-5	NA	NA	13	CASSGQGNQPQHF	TGTGCCAGCAGCGGGCAGGGCAATCAGCCCCAGCATTTT
TRBV5-1	TRBJ2-7	TRBD1	NA	13	CASSYTGESEQYF	TGCGCCAGCAGCTACACAGGGGAAAGCGAGCAGTACTTC
TRBV27	TRBJ2-1	NA	NA	15	CASTLGGGPYNEQFF	TGTGCCAGCACCCTAGGGGGGGGTCCGTACAATGAGCAGTTCTTC
TRBV7-6	TRBJ1-6	TRBD1	NA	17	CASSLGDRGPYNSPLHF	TGTGCCAGCAGCTTAGGGGACAGGGGCCCCTATAATTCACCCCTCCACTTT
TRBV28	TRBJ2-5	TRBD2	NA	15	CASSQGLARQETQYF	TGTGCCAGCAGCCAAGGACTAGCGCGTCAAGAGACCCAGTACTTC
TRBV5-4	TRBJ1-1	TRBD1	NA	15	CASSLDRGTNTEAFF	TGTGCCAGCAGCCTGGACAGGGGAACGAACACTGAAGCTTTCTTT
TRBV6-1	TRBJ1-6	TRBD1	NA	15	CASSEATGRNSPLHF	TGTGCCAGCAGTGAAGCGACAGGGAGGAATTCACCCCTCCACTTT
TRBV7-2	TRBJ1-5	NA	NA	13	CASSFSRNQPQHF	TGTGCCAGCAGCTTTTCTCGCAATCAGCCCCAGCATTTT
TRBV5-4	TRBJ2-5	NA	NA	14	CASRRTGGGETQYF	TGTGCCAGCAGGCGCACAGGGGGGGGAGAGACCCAGTACTTC
TRBV5-5	TRBJ2-1	NA	NA	16	CASSLGLSGSYNEQFF	TGTGCCAGCAGCTTGGGGTTATCCGGGAGTTACAATGAGCAGTTCTTC
TRBV5-4	TRBJ1-1	TRBD1	NA	15	CASSLPGTGVTEAFF	TGTGCCAGCAGCTTGCCCGGGACAGGGGTAACTGAAGCTTTCTTT
TRBV11-2	TRBJ2-3	TRBD2	NA	15	CASDAGTSLTDTQYF	TGTGCCAGCGACGCCGGGACTAGCCTTACAGATACGCAGTATTTT
TRBV11-2	TRBJ2-7	TRBD2	NA	17	CASSLTSGGVTLYEQYF	TGTGCCAGCAGCTTGACTAGCGGCGGGGTCACCCTCTACGAGCAGTACTTC
TRBV7-8	TRBJ1-3	NA	NA	14	CASSTQGTGNTIYF	TGTGCCAGCAGCACACAGGGAACTGGAAACACCATATATTTT
TRBV11-3	TRBJ1-1	TRBD1	NA	14	CASSNGQANTEAFF	TGTGCCAGCAGCAATGGACAGGCGAACACTGAAGCTTTCTTT
TRBV6-5	TRBJ2-7	TRBD2	NA	14	CASRLAGAPYEQYF	TGTGCCAGCAGGCTAGCGGGAGCTCCCTACGAGCAGTACTTC
TRBV5-1	TRBJ2-7	NA	NA	16	CASSFDPGTPSYEQYF	TGCGCCAGCAGCTTTGACCCCGGGACACCATCCTACGAGCAGTACTTC
TRBV18	TRBJ1-1	TRBD1	NA	17	CASSHTGQLSLNTEAFF	TGTGCCAGCTCACATACGGGACAGCTCTCCTTGAACACTGAAGCTTTCTTT
TRBV19	TRBJ2-1	TRBD1	NA	15	CAGPFRRGPYNEQFF	TGTGCCGGACCCTTTCGCAGGGGGCCCTACAATGAGCAGTTCTTC
TRBV7-2	TRBJ1-6	NA	NA	14	CASSLAWADSPLHF	TGTGCCAGCAGCTTAGCGTGGGCAGATTCACCCCTCCACTTT
TRBV18	TRBJ1-1	NA	NA	13	CASSPTGNTEAFF	TGTGCCAGCTCACCGACAGGGAACACTGAAGCTTTCTTT
TRBV3-1/TRBV3-2	TRBJ2-5	NA	NA	14	CASSHVQGGETQYF	TGTGCCAGCAGCCACGTCCAGGGCGGCGAGACCCAGTACTTC
TRBV5-6	TRBJ1-2	NA	NA	14	CASSLGGLGYGYTF	TGTGCCAGCAGCCTCGGGGGGCTGGGATATGGCTACACCTTC
TRBV10-3	TRBJ1-5	TRBD1	NA	16	CAISETGTGLNQPQHF	TGTGCCATCAGTGAGACCGGGACAGGTCTCAATCAGCCCCAGCATTTT
TRBV4-1	TRBJ2-3	NA	NA	13	CASSIQNTDTQYF	TGCGCCAGCAGTATACAGAACACAGATACGCAGTATTTT
TRBV7-2	TRBJ1-3	NA	few	16	CASSLSGGGAGNTIYF	TGTGCCAGCAGCCTTTCGGGCGGCGGGGCCGGAAACACCATATATTTT
TRBV7-2	TRBJ2-5	NA	NA	14	CASSQGSAQETQYF	TGTGCCAGCAGTCAGGGGTCCGCCCAAGAGACCCAGTACTTC
TRBV6-5	TRBJ1-6	TRBD1	NA	14	CASLFGTGGLALHF	TGTGCCAGCCTATTCGGGACAGGGGGCTTGGCCCTCCACTTT
TRBV9	TRBJ2-7	NA	NA	15	CASSVRLTGIDEQYF	TGTGCCAGCAGCGTACGCTTAACAGGGATCGACGAGCAGTACTTC
TRBV27	TRBJ2-7	NA	NA	16	CASSSQTVGRSGEQYF	TGTGCCAGCAGTTCCCAGACTGTAGGCCGGTCGGGCGAGCAGTACTTC
TRBV5-4	TRBJ2-2	TRBD2	NA	15	CASSLGLAGGRELFF	TGTGCCAGCAGCTTGGGACTAGCGGGGGGCAGGGAGCTGTTTTTT
TRBV27	TRBJ2-5	TRBD2	NA	15	CASSGGLAFKETQYF	TGTGCCAGCAGTGGGGGACTAGCGTTTAAAGAGACCCAGTACTTC
TRBV2	TRBJ1-1	TRBD1	few	15	CASSPTGGGGTEAFF	TGTGCCAGCAGCCCCACAGGGGGCGGAGGGACTGAAGCTTTCTTT
TRBV2	TRBJ2-1	TRBD2	NA	15	CASRPRLAGENEQFF	TGTGCCAGCAGGCCTAGACTAGCGGGAGAGAATGAGCAGTTCTTC
TRBV21-1	TRBJ2-1	NA	NA	21	CASSKYGGPAAGLSSYNEQFF	TGTGCCAGCAGCAAATACGGAGGCCCCGCCGCCGGGCTAAGCTCCTACAATGAGCAGTTCTTC
TRBV11-2	TRBJ2-1	TRBD2	NA	14	CASSPGTSFNEQFF	TGTGCCAGCAGCCCCGGGACTAGCTTCAATGAGCAGTTCTTC
TRBV12-3/TRBV12-4	TRBJ2-5	NA	once	13	CASSLARGETQYF	TGTGCCAGCAGTTTAGCCAGGGGAGAGACCCAGTACTTC